This section outlines one TCR beta chain sequence together with its context. No antigen is known for it. Per-base qualities were not stored, and no clone one base away is much larger. The entry originates in a study of T cell responses to AZD1222 COVID-19 vaccine (dated by TCRdb to 2020 to 2022). About the investigation overall: A total of about 230 trial participants underwent TCR sequencing, of whom approximately 210 received two doses of AZD1222 and some 26 received two doses of the MenACWY control vaccine. Trial participants were enrolled by age into subgroups of 18-55, 56-69 and 70-plus years, and around 150, 29 and 61 TCR-sequenced participants, respectively, were included in these subgroups. Paper-wide results and their limitations: Because no day 14 peak-response samples were available, the repertoires could be characterized only after the peak T cell response. Nearly half of unique spike-specific TCRs reportedly recognized epitopes outside regions mutated in the B.1.351 and B.1.1.7 variants. Most participants were white British and females outnumbered males, and the authors suggested that clonal diversity may have been underestimated. The whole spike protein was spanned by vaccine-associated CD4 TCRs, and dominant responses were seen in regions 160-218 and 743-854. After two AZD1222 doses, both the breadth and the depth of spike-specific TCRs were significantly higher than at day 0 and than in MenACWY recipients. Conclusions about previously exposed vaccinees are limited because only five to seven AZD1222 recipients were SARS-CoV-2 seropositive at baseline. In the small 56-69-year group, the increase in depth fell short of significance, most likely because of low power.

According to the study, the label for this sample's time point signals: about 28 days (+/-7) after the second vaccine dose. Because spike-specific TCR depth and breadth did not differ between the two schedules, AZD1222 recipients who got a second dose at roughly 4 weeks were pooled with those who got a second dose at roughly 12 weeks. Vaccinee samples came from UK trials COV001 and COV002, including a single-blind randomized controlled phase 2/3 trial of AZD1222 (ChAdOx1 nCoV-19) in healthy adults. For TCRbeta chain sequencing, PBMC samples were collected from trial participants at day 0 and at day 28 after the second dose. The CDR3 regions of human TCRbeta chains were subjected to immunosequencing. Per the source publication's procedure: TCRs in the repertoires were matched against a reference library of SARS-CoV-2-specific TCRs that had been generated with the MIRA antigen-specificity platform. Breadth was defined as the fraction of unique TCRs that were SARS-CoV-2-associated, and depth was defined as the fraction of total T cells that were SARS-CoV-2-associated. Using the MIRA data, each spike-specific TCR was assigned both to the spike region to which the TCR was reactive and to a CD4 or CD8 class. Log10-transformed breadth and depth values were compared by one-way ANOVA with Sidak's multiple comparisons tests. TCRdb took over this immuneACCESS table, retaining in-frame rearrangements with V and J assigned. Such tables are incomplete; in checked studies, under half of the missing clones stem from an unresolved V gene, and the remainder is unexplained. For V, J and clone size, that table is used; D and trimming come from the DNA. For this sample there are over 70,000 clones; roughly 89% appear just once. The top ten clonotypes cover over 7.5% of the sample.

The sample in question was peripheral blood, obtained 28 days after the second AZD1222 dose. This clonotype was obtained from an adult who received the AZD1222 COVID-19 vaccine.

The CDR3: CASSRIRTEAFF. The DNA sequence is as follows: TGTGCCAGCAGCCGAATAAGAACTGAAGCTTTCTTT. The receptor chain draws on TRBV5-4 and TRBJ1-1; no D gene call is confident. The CDR3, cysteine through phenylalanine, is 12 amino acids long. Only the CDR3 part of the read is kept: 36 bases, read in frame from the first base. The V and J ends are trimmed by 4 bases and 5 bases, leaving 9 bases between them. From a lookup of the germline V gene (reference sequence), CDR1 and CDR2 are SGHNT and YYREEE.